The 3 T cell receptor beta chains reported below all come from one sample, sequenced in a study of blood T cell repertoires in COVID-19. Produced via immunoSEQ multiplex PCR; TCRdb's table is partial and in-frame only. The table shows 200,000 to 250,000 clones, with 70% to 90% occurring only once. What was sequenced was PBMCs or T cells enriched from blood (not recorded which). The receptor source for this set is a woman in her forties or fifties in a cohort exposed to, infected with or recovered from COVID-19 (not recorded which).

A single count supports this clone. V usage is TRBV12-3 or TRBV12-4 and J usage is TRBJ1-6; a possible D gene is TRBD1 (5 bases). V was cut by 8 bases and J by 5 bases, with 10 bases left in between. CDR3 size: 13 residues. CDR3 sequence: CASRGGNNSPLHF. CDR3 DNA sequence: TGTGCCAGCCGGGGGGGGAATAATTCACCCCTCCACTTT.

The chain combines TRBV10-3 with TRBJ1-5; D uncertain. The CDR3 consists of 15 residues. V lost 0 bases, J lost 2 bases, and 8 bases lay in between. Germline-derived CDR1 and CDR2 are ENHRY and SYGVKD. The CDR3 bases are TGTGCCATCAGTGAGTCTCCGGGAGGCAATCAGCCCCAGCATTTT. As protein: CAISESPGGNQPQHF.

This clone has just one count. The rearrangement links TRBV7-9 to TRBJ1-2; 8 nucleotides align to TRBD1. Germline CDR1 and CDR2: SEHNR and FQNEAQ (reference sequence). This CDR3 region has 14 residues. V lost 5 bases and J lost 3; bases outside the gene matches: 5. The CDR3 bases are TGTGCCAGCAGCGTGCAGGGGGCAGACTATGGCTACACCTTC. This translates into CASSVQGADYGYTF.